A selection of T cell receptor beta chains follows, all from one sample in a study of blood T cell repertoires in COVID-19. Produced via immunoSEQ multiplex PCR; TCRdb's table is partial and in-frame only. The repertoire holds 100,000 to 120,000 clones, with roughly 87% as singletons. Sequencing was done on a sample of peripheral blood. These receptors originate from a human donor in a cohort sampled during active COVID-19. CDR3s include the opening cysteine and the closing phenylalanine or tryptophan. D genes are given only for firm matches. Some rows have no size entry. The others give once, few or many, or a class for an expanded clone.

D gene: TRBD1; V gene: TRBV6-5; clone size: NA; J gene: TRBJ2-3; CDR3 DNA: TGTGCCAGCAGGCCGGGACAGCCCCACGCAGATACGCAGTATTTT; CDR3 protein: CASRPGQPHADTQYF
D gene: NA; V gene: TRBV5-4; clone size: NA; J gene: TRBJ2-2; CDR3 DNA: TGTGCCAGCAGCGTTCAGGGGCGGGACACCGGGGAGCTGTTTTTT; CDR3 protein: CASSVQGRDTGELFF
D gene: TRBD2; V gene: TRBV6-6; clone size: NA; J gene: TRBJ2-7; CDR3 DNA: TGTGCCAGCAGAGCGGGAGAGGGAAGAGAGCAGTACTTC; CDR3 protein: CASRAGEGREQYF
D gene: NA; V gene: TRBV6-2/TRBV6-3; clone size: NA; J gene: TRBJ1-2; CDR3 DNA: TGTGCCAGCAGTTACTCTGAGGGATATGGCTACACCTTC; CDR3 protein: CASSYSEGYGYTF
D gene: NA; V gene: TRBV29-1; clone size: NA; J gene: TRBJ1-2; CDR3 DNA: TGCAGCGTTGTACGGGGGATGTATGGCTACACCTTC; CDR3 protein: CSVVRGMYGYTF
D gene: NA; V gene: TRBV4-2; clone size: NA; J gene: TRBJ1-2; CDR3 DNA: TGTGCCAGCAGCTCCCCGTCGGGGTCAGCATCTAACTATGGCTACACCTTC; CDR3 protein: CASSSPSGSASNYGYTF
D gene: NA; V gene: TRBV20-1; clone size: NA; J gene: TRBJ2-7; CDR3 DNA: TGCAGTGCTAGTGGAGCGGCCAGCTCCTACGAGCAGTACTTC; CDR3 protein: CSASGAASSYEQYF
D gene: NA; V gene: TRBV6-5; clone size: NA; J gene: TRBJ1-2; CDR3 DNA: TGTGCCAGCAGTCGAACCCTACAGGCGGCGCATGGCTACACCTTC; CDR3 protein: CASSRTLQAAHGYTF
D gene: NA; V gene: TRBV29-1; clone size: NA; J gene: TRBJ1-3; CDR3 DNA: TGCAGCGTTGAAGGGGGCGGTGGAAACACCATATATTTT; CDR3 protein: CSVEGGGGNTIYF
D gene: NA; V gene: TRBV7-2; clone size: NA; J gene: TRBJ2-1; CDR3 DNA: TGTGCCAGCAGCCCTAGGGGGGGGGAATACAATGAGCAGTTCTTC; CDR3 protein: CASSPRGGEYNEQFF
D gene: TRBD1; V gene: TRBV4-1; clone size: NA; J gene: TRBJ1-1; CDR3 DNA: TGCGCCAGCAGCCCACGACAGGGGGCAAGGGCTGAAGCTTTCTTT; CDR3 protein: CASSPRQGARAEAFF
D gene: TRBD1; V gene: TRBV7-3; clone size: NA; J gene: TRBJ2-7; CDR3 DNA: TGTGCCAGCAGCTTGGACAGGGGACCCTACGAGCAGTACTTC; CDR3 protein: CASSLDRGPYEQYF
D gene: NA; V gene: TRBV5-5; clone size: NA; J gene: TRBJ2-2; CDR3 DNA: TGTGCCAGCAGCCGGGGGAGGCCCTACACCGGGGAGCTGTTTTTT; CDR3 protein: CASSRGRPYTGELFF
D gene: TRBD2; V gene: TRBV6-5; clone size: NA; J gene: TRBJ2-5; CDR3 DNA: TGTGCCAGCACGGGGGGGCAAGAGACCCAGTACTTC; CDR3 protein: CASTGGQETQYF
D gene: NA; V gene: TRBV15; clone size: NA; J gene: TRBJ1-1; CDR3 DNA: TGTGCCACCAGCAGGGACAGTGCTGCTGAAGCTTTCTTT; CDR3 protein: CATSRDSAAEAFF
D gene: NA; V gene: TRBV5-4; clone size: NA; J gene: TRBJ2-1; CDR3 DNA: TGTGCCAGCAGCTCCGCAGGGGTTTACAATGAGCAGTTCTTC; CDR3 protein: CASSSAGVYNEQFF
D gene: NA; V gene: TRBV18; clone size: once; J gene: TRBJ2-1; CDR3 DNA: TGTGCCAGCTCACCAGCGGGGAATGAGCAGTTCTTC; CDR3 protein: CASSPAGNEQFF
D gene: TRBD2; V gene: TRBV2; clone size: NA; J gene: TRBJ2-5; CDR3 DNA: TGTGCCAGCAGCGGGACTAGCGGGAGAGTAGAGACCCAGTACTTC; CDR3 protein: CASSGTSGRVETQYF
D gene: NA; V gene: TRBV12-3/TRBV12-4; clone size: NA; J gene: TRBJ1-2; CDR3 DNA: TGTGCCAGCAGTTACGGGGGATTCTATGGCTACACCTTC; CDR3 protein: CASSYGGFYGYTF
D gene: NA; V gene: TRBV10-2; clone size: NA; J gene: TRBJ2-7; CDR3 DNA: TGCGCCAGCAGTGAGGCGAATGCGGGACTGTACGAGCAGTACTTC; CDR3 protein: CASSEANAGLYEQYF
D gene: TRBD2; V gene: TRBV6-1; clone size: NA; J gene: TRBJ2-7; CDR3 DNA: TGTGCCAGCAGTGCACCTCCCCGTGGGGGAAGCGGGAAGGGGTCCTACGAGCAGTACTTC; CDR3 protein: CASSAPPRGGSGKGSYEQYF
D gene: TRBD1; V gene: TRBV5-1; clone size: NA; J gene: TRBJ1-4; CDR3 DNA: TGCGCCAGCAGCTATTCCGGGACAGGGGGTGAAAAACTGTTTTTT; CDR3 protein: CASSYSGTGGEKLFF
D gene: NA; V gene: TRBV6-2/TRBV6-3; clone size: NA; J gene: TRBJ1-6; CDR3 DNA: TGTGCCAGCAGTTTTTACAGGGACTCACCCCTCCACTTT; CDR3 protein: CASSFYRDSPLHF
D gene: TRBD1; V gene: TRBV2; clone size: NA; J gene: TRBJ1-2; CDR3 DNA: TGTGCCAGCAAGACAGGGATTTTTGATGGCTACACCTTC; CDR3 protein: CASKTGIFDGYTF
D gene: TRBD2; V gene: TRBV2; clone size: NA; J gene: TRBJ2-3; CDR3 DNA: TGTGCCAGCAGCCCCCCCGGGGTACTAGCGGAAGATAGCACAGATACGCAGTATTTT; CDR3 protein: CASSPPGVLAEDSTDTQYF
D gene: NA; V gene: TRBV3-1/TRBV3-2; clone size: NA; J gene: TRBJ1-2; CDR3 DNA: TGTGCCAGCAGACCCCTAGGGGTAAACTATGGCTACACCTTC; CDR3 protein: CASRPLGVNYGYTF
D gene: NA; V gene: TRBV11-3; clone size: few; J gene: TRBJ2-5; CDR3 DNA: TGTGCCAGCAGCTTAGCCGGGAGAGAAGAGACCCAGTACTTC; CDR3 protein: CASSLAGREETQYF
D gene: NA; V gene: TRBV4-1; clone size: NA; J gene: TRBJ2-5; CDR3 DNA: TGCGCCAGCAGCCAAGATGGCACAGCTACCCAAGAGACCCAGTACTTC; CDR3 protein: CASSQDGTATQETQYF
D gene: NA; V gene: TRBV9; clone size: NA; J gene: TRBJ2-6; CDR3 DNA: TGTGCCAGCAGCGCCGATCCAGGGGTACGGGCCAACGTCCTGACTTTC; CDR3 protein: CASSADPGVRANVLTF
D gene: TRBD1; V gene: TRBV2; clone size: NA; J gene: TRBJ2-2; CDR3 DNA: TGTGCCAGCAGTGAAAGACAGGGGAAGCACGGGGAGCTGTTTTTT; CDR3 protein: CASSERQGKHGELFF
D gene: NA; V gene: TRBV4-2; clone size: once; J gene: TRBJ2-6; CDR3 DNA: TGTGCCAGCAGCCAAGATTCCGCGAGGGCTGGGGCCAACGTCCTGACTTTC; CDR3 protein: CASSQDSARAGANVLTF
D gene: NA; V gene: TRBV5-1; clone size: NA; J gene: TRBJ1-1; CDR3 DNA: TGCGCCAGCAGCGCAGCGCGCGGAGATGATGAAGCTTTCTTT; CDR3 protein: CASSAARGDDEAFF
D gene: NA; V gene: TRBV5-1; clone size: once; J gene: TRBJ1-6; CDR3 DNA: TGCGCCAGCAGCTTGGACGCGGAAAATTCACCCCTCCACTTT; CDR3 protein: CASSLDAENSPLHF
D gene: TRBD1; V gene: TRBV6-5; clone size: NA; J gene: TRBJ1-6; CDR3 DNA: TGTGCCGCTCGAGGGGGCAGGGGAAATTCACCCCTCCACTTT; CDR3 protein: CAARGGRGNSPLHF
D gene: TRBD1; V gene: TRBV6-5; clone size: NA; J gene: TRBJ2-1; CDR3 DNA: TGTGCCAGCAGTCTCCGGGACAGTCACAATGAGCAGTTCTTC; CDR3 protein: CASSLRDSHNEQFF
D gene: NA; V gene: TRBV7-2; clone size: NA; J gene: TRBJ2-7; CDR3 DNA: TGTGCCAGCAGCTTAGTCGGCTACGAGCAGTACTTC; CDR3 protein: CASSLVGYEQYF
D gene: NA; V gene: TRBV28; clone size: once; J gene: TRBJ2-1; CDR3 DNA: TGTGCCAGCATGGGACGGGAGCTGTACAATGAGCAGTTCTTC; CDR3 protein: CASMGRELYNEQFF